The 22 T cell receptor beta chains reported below all come from one sample, sequenced in a study of CD8 T cells in Susac syndrome. Reverse transcription used roughly 0.45 to 1 ug RNA and random hexamers. MiXCR, run by TCRdb on the immunoSEQ multiplex PCR reads, gives a single entry per CDR3 protein. This table holds fewer than 80,000 distinct CDR3 sequences, approximately 94% found once. The sequenced sample consisted of CD8+ T cells from PBMCs. These receptors originate from a human donor with Susac syndrome.

The genes are TRBV27 and TRBJ2-7, with TRBD1 matching 7 bases. J gave up 0 bases and V 4 bases, and 6 bases lay outside the gene matches. The CDR3 spans 15 residues. Germline lookup yields CDR1 MNHEY and CDR2 SMNVEV (reference sequence). The CDR3 is CASSWGRDSSYEQYF. The CDR3 DNA is TGTGCCAGCAGTTGGGGCCGGGACAGCTCCTACGAGCAGTACTTC.

The chain recombines TRBV7-9 with TRBJ2-3; D not resolved. The germline V and J ends were trimmed by 3 bases and 1 base, with 8 bases remaining between them. The CDR3 extends over 14 amino acids. Germline V lookup: CDR1 SEHNR, CDR2 FQNEAQ (reference sequence). Written as DNA, the CDR3 is TGTGCCAGCAGCTTCCTAGTGGGCACAGATACGCAGTATTTT. It codes for CASSFLVGTDTQYF.

The chain uses TRBV7-9 and TRBJ2-7; possible D gene TRBD1, 6 bases. V was clipped by 5 bases and J by 5 bases, with 19 bases between them. The germline CDR1 and CDR2 sequences are SEHNR and FQNEAQ (reference sequence). CDR3 size: 15 residues. Here the CDR3 DNA reads TGTGCCAGCAGCCCTAGGGACAATGCCCTCCACGAGCAGTACTTC. Amino acids: CASSPRDNALHEQYF.

The V and J genes are TRBV25-1 and TRBJ2-3, with D unresolved. In germline, CDR1 is MGHDK, CDR2 SYGVNS. V lost 3 bases and J lost 6, with 4 bases in between. The CDR3 runs to 11 residues. DNA of the CDR3: TGTGCCAGCAGTGAGCTCGATACGCAGTATTTT. The encoded protein is CASSELDTQYF.

This chain uses TRBV28 with TRBJ1-5; TRBD1 is a possible D gene (6 bases). The CDR3 loop spans 16 amino acids. The ends were cut back, 8 bases at V and 1 base at J, with 18 bases in the middle. Germline values: CDR1 MDHEN, CDR2 SYDVKM. CDR3 nucleotide sequence: TGTGCCAGCGTCGGGCGGGGGCATGGAAGCAATCAGCCCCAGCATTTT. Amino acid sequence: CASVGRGHGSNQPQHF. Full variable domain (remainder filled in from reference TRBV28 and TRBJ1-5): DVKVTQSSRYLVKRTGEKVFLECVQDMDHENMFWYRQDPGLGLRLIYFSYDVKMKEKGDIPEGYSVSREKKERFSLILESASTNQTSMYLCASVGRGHGSNQPQHFGDGTRLSIL.

This clonotype was found a few times. The CDR3: CAWRDRGPTEAFF. The CDR3 bases are TGTGCCTGGAGGGACAGGGGGCCGACTGAAGCTTTCTTT. This chain joins TRBV30 and TRBJ1-1; 11 nucleotides match TRBD1. This CDR3 has 13 residues. Germline CDR1 is GTSNPN and CDR2 is SVGIG (reference sequence). The J segment lost 5 bases and the V segment lost 3 bases, leaving 2 bases of the junction unmatched.

This sequence joins TRBV11-2 and TRBJ1-1; D call uncertain. CDR1 is SGHAT, CDR2 FQNNGV, per germline. This CDR3 spans 15 amino acids. Deletions cut 1 base from V and 0 bases from J, with 9 bases between. The CDR3 DNA sequence: TGTGCCAGCAGCTTAGTCTCACTGATGAACACTGAAGCTTTCTTT. This gives the protein CASSLVSLMNTEAFF.

The rearrangement uses TRBV29-1 and TRBJ2-3, with a weak D call TRBD1 (5 bases). V dropped 4 bases and J dropped 3 bases, with 11 bases sitting between them. Germline CDR1 reads SQVTM; CDR2 reads ANQGSEA. The CDR3 has 13 residues. This CDR3 reads CSVVRRGTDTQYF. The CDR3 DNA is TGCAGCGTTGTTCGAAGGGGTACAGATACGCAGTATTTT.

The V gene is TRBV7-9, the J gene TRBJ2-7, with D uncertain. V was pared by 1 base and J by 2 bases, with 9 bases between. The CDR3 sequence is 14 residues long. Germline V CDR1 and CDR2: SEHNR, FQNEAQ (reference sequence). The CDR3 protein is CASSLELSTYEQYF. The CDR3 nucleotides are TGTGCCAGCAGCTTAGAGCTCAGCACCTACGAGCAGTACTTC.

This chain uses TRBV9 with TRBJ2-1; TRBD2 agrees at 8 bases. Germline lookup yields CDR1 SGDLS and CDR2 YYNGEE. With 0 bases clipped from V and 6 bases from J, the junction kept 5 bases outside the gene matches. CDR3 length: 15 amino acids. CDR3 bases: TGTGCCAGCAGCGTAGACGGGGGGGCCTCCAATGAGCAGTTCTTC. Encoded protein: CASSVDGGASNEQFF.

The V call is TRBV20-1, the J call TRBJ2-1; TRBD1 matches at 8 bases. With V trimmed by 4 bases and J by 5 bases, 13 bases remained unmatched. The CDR3 spans 16 residues. Germline V gene data show CDR1 as DFQATT and CDR2 as SNEGSKA (reference sequence). The CDR3 loop is CSATDRALTGDNEQFF. Here the CDR3 DNA reads TGCAGTGCTACGGACAGGGCCCTTACGGGCGACAATGAGCAGTTCTTC.

The chain couples TRBV9 to TRBJ2-5; D not certain. CDR1 and CDR2 (germline): SGDLS, YYNGEE. This CDR3 has 13 residues. The germline V and J ends were trimmed by 0 bases and 3 bases, with 6 bases remaining between them. The CDR3 here is CASSVESKETQYF. The CDR3 DNA reads as TGTGCCAGCAGCGTAGAGTCGAAAGAGACCCAGTACTTC.

This clonotype was observed a single time. The rearrangement links TRBV27 to TRBJ2-2, with no clear D. The V end lost 5 bases, the J end lost 3 bases, and 7 bases lay between the germline ends. Germline CDR1 MNHEY, CDR2 SMNVEV (reference sequence). This CDR3 region has 13 residues. CDR3 in DNA: TGTGCCAGCAGTCCGCAGTACACCGGGGAGCTGTTTTTT. This encodes CASSPQYTGELFF.

The chain uses TRBV6-2 or TRBV6-3 and TRBJ1-1; D gene unclear. The V end was cut by 5 bases, the J end by 2 bases, with 3 bases between. The CDR3 sequence is 11 residues long. From germline, CDR1 is MNHEY and CDR2 SVGEGT. CDR3 protein: CASSPNTEAFF. Written as DNA, the CDR3 is TGTGCCAGCAGTCCCAACACTGAAGCTTTCTTT.

CDR3: CASTSRDYGYTF. DNA of the CDR3: TGTGCCAGCACCAGTCGGGACTATGGCTACACCTTC. This rearrangement joins TRBV9 to TRBJ1-2; D unresolved. Per germline, CDR1 SGDLS and CDR2 YYNGEE. This CDR3 is 12 amino acids long. V dropped 6 bases and J dropped 3 bases, with 9 bases sitting between them.

The CDR3, as DNA: TGTGCCAGCAGCTTTCGGGGGCGGGACGAGCAGTACTTC. Translating it yields CASSFRGRDEQYF. The chain joins TRBV7-2 to TRBJ2-7; the D gene could be TRBD1 or TRBD2 (6 bases each). Germline loops: CDR1 SGHTA, CDR2 FQGNSA. The V and J ends lost 3 bases and 5 bases respectively, with 11 bases between them. The CDR3 covers 13 residues.

The genes are TRBV6-1 and TRBJ2-1, with D unresolved. The CDR3 is made up of 15 amino acids. Germline V gives CDR1 MNHNS, CDR2 SASEGT. V was trimmed by 4 bases and J by 0 bases, leaving 10 bases between them. Here the CDR3 reads CASSGSEASYNEQFF. The CDR3 nucleotides read TGTGCCAGCAGTGGAAGCGAAGCCTCCTACAATGAGCAGTTCTTC.

This rearrangement joins TRBV3-1 to TRBJ2-1; 13 bases line up with TRBD2. Germline lookup yields CDR1 LGHDT and CDR2 YNNKEL (reference sequence). The CDR3 is made up of 17 amino acids. The junction had 4 bases not matched to a gene; V was cut back by 4 bases and J by 1 base. The CDR3 DNA reads as TGTGCCAGCAGCCCCCAACTAGCGGGGGGGTCCTACAATGAGCAGTTCTTC. It codes for CASSPQLAGGSYNEQFF.

The V call is TRBV9, the J call TRBJ1-1; 8 bases line up with TRBD1. After removal of 0 bases from V and 5 bases from J, the junction contained 3 bases not matched to a gene. The CDR3 is 14 residues long. The germline V gene encodes CDR1 SGDLS and CDR2 YYNGEE. CDR3 sequence (DNA): TGTGCCAGCAGCGTAGGAACAGGGGGAACTGAAGCTTTCTTT. It encodes CASSVGTGGTEAFF.

The V call is TRBV6-2 or TRBV6-3, the J call TRBJ2-1, with 7 bases lining up with TRBD1. This CDR3 contains 15 residues. Germline V gene sequence: CDR1 MNHEY, CDR2 SVGEGT. J gave up 8 bases and V 2 bases, and 9 bases lay outside the gene matches. In nucleotides, the CDR3 is TGTGCCAGCAGTTACGGGAAGGGGGCAGGGTATGAGCAGTTCTTC. It specifies CASSYGKGAGYEQFF.

The chain recombines TRBV7-9 with TRBJ1-1, with D perhaps matching TRBD1 (5 bases). This CDR3 is 14 amino acids long. Trimming shortened V by 2 bases and J by 2 bases, and 9 bases separated the two germline ends. Germline loops: CDR1 SEHNR, CDR2 FQNEAQ (reference sequence). The CDR3 loop reads CASSLPGGNTEAFF. The CDR3 DNA reads TGTGCCAGCAGCTTACCCGGGGGTAACACTGAAGCTTTCTTT.

The CDR3 nucleotides read TGTGCCAGCAGCCCCCGGACAGGGCTCACCGGGGAGCTGTTTTTT. Translated: CASSPRTGLTGELFF. J is TRBJ2-2 and V is TRBV9; 8 bases line up with TRBD1. Germline trimming cut 4 bases from V and 4 bases from J; bases unmatched to any gene: 6. The CDR3 loop spans 15 amino acids. Per the germline V gene, CDR1 is SGDLS and CDR2 is YYNGEE.